This TCR beta chain was retrieved from a study of neoadjuvant anti-PD-1 for oral cavity cancer. About the research overall: Before surgery, most patients got three to four biweekly 3 mg/kg nivolumab doses. Findings and limits, study-wide: With three patients per group, TCR findings need larger cohorts. Higher pretreatment Treg/Th17 ratios tracked higher pretreatment blood clonality. After neoadjuvant nivolumab, PBMC T cell clonality was significantly higher in non-responders than responders.

Concerning this clone: The antigen is unknown.

The germline V and J ends were trimmed by 5 bases and 3 bases, with 11 bases remaining between them. CDR3 size: 13 residues. CDR1 is WNHNN and CDR2 is SYGVQD in the germline V gene (reference sequence). Measured with immunoSEQ multiplex PCR; TCRdb has only the in-frame clones, and not every one. This sample has about 13,000 clones; around 75% occur once, and the top ten carry less than 3%. This TCR came from a person aged 35-79 years with oral cavity squamous cell carcinoma. Material: PBMCs, obtained before nivolumab (anti-PD-1) treatment. This chain links TRBV10-1 with TRBJ2-7; D may correspond to TRBD1 or TRBD2 (6 bases each). Here the CDR3 DNA reads TGCGCCAGCAGTAGAGGGGGGCGCTACGAGCAGTACTTC. Translated: CASSRGGRYEQYF.